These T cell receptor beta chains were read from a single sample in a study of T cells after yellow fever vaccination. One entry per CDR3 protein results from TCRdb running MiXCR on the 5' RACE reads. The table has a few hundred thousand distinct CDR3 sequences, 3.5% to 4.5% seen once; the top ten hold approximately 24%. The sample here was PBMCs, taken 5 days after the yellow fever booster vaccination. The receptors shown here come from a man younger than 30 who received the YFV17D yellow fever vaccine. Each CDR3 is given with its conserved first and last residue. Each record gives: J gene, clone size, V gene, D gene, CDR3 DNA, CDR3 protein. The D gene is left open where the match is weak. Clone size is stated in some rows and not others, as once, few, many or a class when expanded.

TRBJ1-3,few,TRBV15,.,TGTGCCACCAGCAGAGATCTTGGAAACACCATATATTTT,CATSRDLGNTIYF
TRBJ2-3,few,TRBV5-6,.,TGTGCCAGCAGCTTGCGACAGACCGGATTAGATACGCAGTATTTT,CASSLRQTGLDTQYF
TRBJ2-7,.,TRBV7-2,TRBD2,TGTGCCAGCAGCTTAACGGGACTACTCGAGCAGTACTTC,CASSLTGLLEQYF
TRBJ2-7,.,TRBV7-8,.,TGTGCCAGCAGCTTAGGCTGGGGCACACCTTCAGTCTACGAGCAGTACTTC,CASSLGWGTPSVYEQYF
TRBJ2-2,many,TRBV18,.,TGTGCCAGCTCACCAATCAGGGGTCAAAACACCGGGGAGCTGTTTTTT,CASSPIRGQNTGELFF
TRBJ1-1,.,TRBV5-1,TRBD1,TGCGCCAGCAGCTTGGAAGGACAGGGGAGACACACTGAAGCTTTCTTT,CASSLEGQGRHTEAFF
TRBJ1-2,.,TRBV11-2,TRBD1,TGTGCCAGCAGCTTGTGGGACAGGGGGAACGGCGGCTACACCTTC,CASSLWDRGNGGYTF
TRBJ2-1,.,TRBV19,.,TGTGCCAGTAGTATAATTGGGAATGAGCAGTTCTTC,CASSIIGNEQFF
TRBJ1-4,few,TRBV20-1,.,TGCAGTGCTAGGGACCTTGGGGTAAAACTGTTTTTT,CSARDLGVKLFF
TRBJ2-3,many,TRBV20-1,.,TGCAGTGCTAGAGATGGAACGGGGTGGAATACGCAGTATTTT,CSARDGTGWNTQYF
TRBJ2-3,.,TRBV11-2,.,TGTGCCAGCAGCTCACCACAGTCGGGCGATGGGTCAAATACGCAGTATTTT,CASSSPQSGDGSNTQYF
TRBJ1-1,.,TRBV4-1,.,TGCGCCAGCAGCCAAGATCAGGGGCAGGCGTGGACTGAAGCTTTCTTT,CASSQDQGQAWTEAFF
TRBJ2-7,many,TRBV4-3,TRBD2,TGCGCCAGCAGCCAAGAAGCTCCGGGAGGTCCGGCCGAGCAGTACTTC,CASSQEAPGGPAEQYF
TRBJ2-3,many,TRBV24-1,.,TGTGCCACCAGTGATTTCGGTACAGCAGATACGCAGTATTTT,CATSDFGTADTQYF
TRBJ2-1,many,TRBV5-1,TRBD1,TGCGCCAGCAGCTTGGGGACCGGGACAGGGGTCTACAATGAGCAGTTCTTC,CASSLGTGTGVYNEQFF
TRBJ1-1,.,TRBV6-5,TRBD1,TGTGCCAGCAGTTTGGACAGGTTGAGTAGAACTGAAGCTTTCTTT,CASSLDRLSRTEAFF
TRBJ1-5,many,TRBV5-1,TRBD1,TGCGCCAGCAGCGTCCCGGGACAGGAATCTTATAGCAATCAGCCCCAGCATTTT,CASSVPGQESYSNQPQHF
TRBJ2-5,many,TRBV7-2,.,TGTGCCAGCAGACCAGCAGTACAAGAGACCCAGTACTTC,CASRPAVQETQYF
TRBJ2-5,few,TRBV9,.,TGTGCCAGCAGCTACCTCCCTGGGGGGTGGGAGACCCAGTACTTC,CASSYLPGGWETQYF
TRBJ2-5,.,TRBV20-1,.,TGCAGTGCTAGAGAAGGGGTCATGGAGACCCAGTACTTC,CSAREGVMETQYF
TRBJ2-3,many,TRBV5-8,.,TGTGCCAGCAGCTTGGGAATTTCTAGCACAGATACGCAGTATTTT,CASSLGISSTDTQYF
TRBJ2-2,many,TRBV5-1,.,TGCGCCAGCAGTCTCGACAGATTAGGGGAAACCGGGGAGCTGTTTTTT,CASSLDRLGETGELFF
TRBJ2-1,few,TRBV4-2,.,TGTGCCAGCAGCTCCGACAGGGAGGGACCCAATGAGCAGTTCTTC,CASSSDREGPNEQFF
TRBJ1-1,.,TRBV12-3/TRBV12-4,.,TGTGCCAGCAGTGGACCAGGGTGGAGGAACACTGAAGCTTTCTTT,CASSGPGWRNTEAFF
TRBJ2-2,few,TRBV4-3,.,TGCGCCAGCAGCCGGGCAACGTTGAACACCGGGGAGCTGTTTTTT,CASSRATLNTGELFF
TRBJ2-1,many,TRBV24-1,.,TGTGCCACCAGTGATACCAGGTCGGGCAATGAGCAGTTCTTC,CATSDTRSGNEQFF
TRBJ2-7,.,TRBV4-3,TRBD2,TGCGCCAGCAGCCAGAAGCGGGGGGGCCACGAGCAGTACTTC,CASSQKRGGHEQYF
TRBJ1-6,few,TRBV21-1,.,TGTGCCAGCAGCGGTCAGGGGGACAGCGACTATAATTCACCCCTCCACTTT,CASSGQGDSDYNSPLHF
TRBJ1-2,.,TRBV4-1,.,TGCGCCAGCAGCCAATTACTGACAGCCCCCGGTACTAACTATGGCTACACCTTC,CASSQLLTAPGTNYGYTF
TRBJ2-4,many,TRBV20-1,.,TGCAGTGCTAGGCCACAGTCGAAAAACATTCAGTACTTC,CSARPQSKNIQYF
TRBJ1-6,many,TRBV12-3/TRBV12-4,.,TGTGCCAGCACTCGGGGCCCTTCTTCACCCCTCCACTTT,CASTRGPSSPLHF
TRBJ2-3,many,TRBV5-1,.,TGCGCCAGCAGCCCCCTAGGGCGAGTCGACGTTACAGATACGCAGTATTTT,CASSPLGRVDVTDTQYF
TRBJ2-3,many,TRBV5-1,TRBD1,TGCGCCAGCAGCTTGGCGGCAGGGGGCGTCTCAGATACGCAGTATTTT,CASSLAAGGVSDTQYF
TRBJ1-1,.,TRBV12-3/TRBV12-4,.,TGTGCCAGCAGTTTGGGGGGCCCCTCTTACGAAGCTTTCTTT,CASSLGGPSYEAFF
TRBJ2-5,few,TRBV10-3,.,TGTGCCATCAGTGAGGGGGGTCCGGAGACCCAGTACTTC,CAISEGGPETQYF
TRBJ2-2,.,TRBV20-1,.,TGCAGTGCTAGAGATCGGGGGACCGGGGAGCTGTTTTTT,CSARDRGTGELFF
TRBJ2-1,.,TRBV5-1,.,TGCGCCAGCACTAATACCTACAATGAGCAGTTCTTC,CASTNTYNEQFF
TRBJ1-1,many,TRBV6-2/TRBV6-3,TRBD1,TGTGCCAGCAGTCGGGGATACAGGGGGCTGAGGACAGGCGAAGCTTTCTTT,CASSRGYRGLRTGEAFF
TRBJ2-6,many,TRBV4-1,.,TGCGCCAGCAGCCAATGGGTTGATGGGGCCAACGTCCTGACTTTC,CASSQWVDGANVLTF
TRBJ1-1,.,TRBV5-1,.,TGCGCCAGCAGCTTGACCGGCAGACCGAACACTGAAGCTTTCTTT,CASSLTGRPNTEAFF
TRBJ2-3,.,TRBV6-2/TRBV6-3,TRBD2,TGTGCCAGCCGCCTAGCGGGGGGCCAGAGGTATTACACAGATACGCAGTATTTT,CASRLAGGQRYYTDTQYF
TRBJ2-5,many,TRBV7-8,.,TGTGCCAGCACCCAGGGGGGGGGCCAAGAGACCCAGTACTTC,CASTQGGGQETQYF
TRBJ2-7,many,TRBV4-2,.,TGTGCCAGCAGCCCGTTGGCGCGCTACGAGCAGTACTTC,CASSPLARYEQYF